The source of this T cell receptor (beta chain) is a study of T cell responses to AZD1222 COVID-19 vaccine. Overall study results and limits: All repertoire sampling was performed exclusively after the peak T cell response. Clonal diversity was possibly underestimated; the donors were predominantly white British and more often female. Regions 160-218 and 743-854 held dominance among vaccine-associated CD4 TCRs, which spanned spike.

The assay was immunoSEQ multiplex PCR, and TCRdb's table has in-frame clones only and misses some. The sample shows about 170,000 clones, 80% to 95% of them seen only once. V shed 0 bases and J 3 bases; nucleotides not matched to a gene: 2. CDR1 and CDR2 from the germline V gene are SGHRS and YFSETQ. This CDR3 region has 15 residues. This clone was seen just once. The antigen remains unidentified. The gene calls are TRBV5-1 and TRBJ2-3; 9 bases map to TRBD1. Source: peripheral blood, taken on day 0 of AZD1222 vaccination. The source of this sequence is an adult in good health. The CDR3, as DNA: TGCGCCAGCAGCTTGGACAGGGGGCGAACAGATACGCAGTATTTT. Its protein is CASSLDRGRTDTQYF.